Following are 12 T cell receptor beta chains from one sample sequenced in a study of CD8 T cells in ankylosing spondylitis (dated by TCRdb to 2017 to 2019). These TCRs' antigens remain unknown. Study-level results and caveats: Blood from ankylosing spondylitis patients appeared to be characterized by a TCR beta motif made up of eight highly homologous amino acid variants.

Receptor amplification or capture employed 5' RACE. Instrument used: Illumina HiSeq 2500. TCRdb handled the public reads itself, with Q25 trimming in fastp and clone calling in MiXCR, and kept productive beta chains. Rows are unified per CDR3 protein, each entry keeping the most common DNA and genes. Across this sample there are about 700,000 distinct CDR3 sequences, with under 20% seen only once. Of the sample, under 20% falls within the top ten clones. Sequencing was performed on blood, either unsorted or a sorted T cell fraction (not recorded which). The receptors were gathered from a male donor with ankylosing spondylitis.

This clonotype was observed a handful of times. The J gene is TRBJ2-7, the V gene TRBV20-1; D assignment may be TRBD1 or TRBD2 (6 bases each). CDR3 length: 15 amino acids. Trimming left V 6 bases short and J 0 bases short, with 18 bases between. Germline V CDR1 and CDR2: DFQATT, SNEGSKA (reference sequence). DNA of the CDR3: TGCAGTGCGGTGCCCGGGGGCTACCCCTCCTACGAGCAGTACTTC. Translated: CSAVPGGYPSYEQYF.

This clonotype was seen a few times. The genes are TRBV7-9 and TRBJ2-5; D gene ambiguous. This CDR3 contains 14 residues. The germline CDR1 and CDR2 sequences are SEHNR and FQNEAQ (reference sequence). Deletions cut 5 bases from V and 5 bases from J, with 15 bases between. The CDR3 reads CASSPVNSPETQYF. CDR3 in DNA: TGTGCCAGCAGCCCCGTGAACTCCCCGGAGACCCAGTACTTC.

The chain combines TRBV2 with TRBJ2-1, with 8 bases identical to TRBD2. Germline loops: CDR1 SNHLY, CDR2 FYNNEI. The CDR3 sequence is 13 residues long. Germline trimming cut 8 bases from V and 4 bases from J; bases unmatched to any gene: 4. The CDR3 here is CASDLAGYNEQFF. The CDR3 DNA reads TGTGCCAGCGACCTAGCGGGTTACAATGAGCAGTTCTTC.

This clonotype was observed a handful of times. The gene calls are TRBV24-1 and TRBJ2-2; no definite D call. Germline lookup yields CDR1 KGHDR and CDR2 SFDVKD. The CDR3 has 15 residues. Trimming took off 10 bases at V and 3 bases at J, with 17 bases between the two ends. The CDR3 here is CATGLHDFHTGELFF. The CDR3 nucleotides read TGTGCCACAGGGCTCCACGATTTTCACACCGGGGAGCTGTTTTTT.

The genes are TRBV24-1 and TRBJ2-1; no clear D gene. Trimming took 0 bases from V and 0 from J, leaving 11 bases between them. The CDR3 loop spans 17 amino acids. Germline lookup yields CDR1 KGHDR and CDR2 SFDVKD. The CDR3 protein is CATSDLGPTSSYNEQFF. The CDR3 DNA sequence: TGTGCCACCAGTGATTTGGGGCCCACGAGCTCCTACAATGAGCAGTTCTTC.

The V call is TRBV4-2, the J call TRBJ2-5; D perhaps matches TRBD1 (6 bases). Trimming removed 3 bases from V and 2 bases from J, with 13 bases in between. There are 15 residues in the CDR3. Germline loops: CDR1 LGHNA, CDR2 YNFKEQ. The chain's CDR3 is CASSQSPRGQETQYF. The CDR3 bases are TGTGCCAGCAGCCAGTCCCCCAGGGGACAAGAGACCCAGTACTTC.

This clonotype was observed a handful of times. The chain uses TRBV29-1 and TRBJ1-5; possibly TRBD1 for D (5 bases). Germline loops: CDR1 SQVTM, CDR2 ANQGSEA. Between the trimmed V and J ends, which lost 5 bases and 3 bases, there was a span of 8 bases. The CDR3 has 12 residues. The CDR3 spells CSVRTNNQPQHF. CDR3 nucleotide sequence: TGCAGCGTTAGGACAAACAATCAGCCCCAGCATTTT. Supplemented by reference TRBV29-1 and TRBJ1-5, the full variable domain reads SAVISQKPSRDICQRGTSLTIQCQVDSQVTMMFWYRQQPGQSLTLIATANQGSEATYESGFVIDKFPISRPNLTFSTLTVSNMSPEDSSIYLCSVRTNNQPQHFGDGTRLSIL.

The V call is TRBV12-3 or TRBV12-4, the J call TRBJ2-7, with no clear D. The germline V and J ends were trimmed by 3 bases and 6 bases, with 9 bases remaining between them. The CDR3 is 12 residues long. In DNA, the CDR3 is TGTGCCAGCAGTTTTTCCCAAAGCGAGCAGTACTTC. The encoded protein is CASSFSQSEQYF.

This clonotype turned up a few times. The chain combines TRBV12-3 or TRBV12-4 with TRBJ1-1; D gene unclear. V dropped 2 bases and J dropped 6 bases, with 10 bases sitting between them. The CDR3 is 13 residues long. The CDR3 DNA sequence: TGTGCCAGCAGTTTAAGGTCGGCCGCTGAAGCTTTCTTT. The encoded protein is CASSLRSAAEAFF.

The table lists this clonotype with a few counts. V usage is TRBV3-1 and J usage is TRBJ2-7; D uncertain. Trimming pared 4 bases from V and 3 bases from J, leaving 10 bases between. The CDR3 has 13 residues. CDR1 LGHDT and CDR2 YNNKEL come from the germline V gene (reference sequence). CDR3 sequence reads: CASSREGGYEQYF. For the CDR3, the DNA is TGTGCCAGCAGCCGGGAAGGCGGCTACGAGCAGTACTTC.

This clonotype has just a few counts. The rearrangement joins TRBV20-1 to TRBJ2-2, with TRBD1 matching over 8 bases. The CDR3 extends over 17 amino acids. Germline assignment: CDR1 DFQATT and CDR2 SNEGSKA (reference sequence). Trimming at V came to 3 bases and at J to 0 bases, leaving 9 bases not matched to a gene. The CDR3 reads CSASPGTGNSNTGELFF. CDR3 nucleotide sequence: TGCAGTGCTAGCCCCGGGACAGGCAATTCGAACACCGGGGAGCTGTTTTTT.

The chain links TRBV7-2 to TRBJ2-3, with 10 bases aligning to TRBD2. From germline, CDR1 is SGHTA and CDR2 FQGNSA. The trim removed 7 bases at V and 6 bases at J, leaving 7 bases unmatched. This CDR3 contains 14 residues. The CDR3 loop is CASTLGSGRDTQYF. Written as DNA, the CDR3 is TGTGCCAGCACCCTGGGTAGCGGGAGGGATACGCAGTATTTT.